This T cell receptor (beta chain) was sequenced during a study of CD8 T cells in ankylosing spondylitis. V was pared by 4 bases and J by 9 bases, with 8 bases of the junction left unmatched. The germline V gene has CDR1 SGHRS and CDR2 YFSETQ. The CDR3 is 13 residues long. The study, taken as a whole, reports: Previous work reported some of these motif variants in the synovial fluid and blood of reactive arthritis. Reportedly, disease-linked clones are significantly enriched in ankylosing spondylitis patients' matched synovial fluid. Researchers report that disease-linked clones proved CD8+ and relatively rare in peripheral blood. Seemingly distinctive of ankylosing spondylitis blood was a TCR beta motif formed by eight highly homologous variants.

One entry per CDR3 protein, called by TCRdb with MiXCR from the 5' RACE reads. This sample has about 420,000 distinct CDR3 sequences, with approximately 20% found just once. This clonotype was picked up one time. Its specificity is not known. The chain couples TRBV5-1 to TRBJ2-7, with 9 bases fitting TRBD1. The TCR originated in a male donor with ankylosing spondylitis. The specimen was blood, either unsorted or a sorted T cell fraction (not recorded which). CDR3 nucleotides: TGCGCCAGCAGCCCAGGGACAGGGTATGTGCAGTACTTC. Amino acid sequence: CASSPGTGYVQYF.